These 29 T cell receptor beta chains share one sample of origin, sequenced in a study of T cells in Graves' hyperthyroidism and ophthalmopathy. RNA transcripts provided the source from which TCR beta CDR3 regions were amplified. During a first-round RT-PCR of the TCR CDR3, the HTBI primer set was used. TCRdb reanalysed the multiplex PCR reads using MiXCR and keeps one entry per CDR3 protein. The sample contains approximately 640,000 distinct CDR3 sequences, about 16% of which appear only once. The sequenced sample consisted of blood. The source is a woman aged 25 to 39 with Graves' hyperthyroidism.

V gene TRBV19 combines with J gene TRBJ1-5; 7 bases line up with TRBD1. This CDR3 has 12 amino acids. Per germline, CDR1 LNHDA and CDR2 SQIVND (reference sequence). Trimming cost V 8 bases and J 5 bases; bases outside gene matches: 3. CDR3 protein: CASWDSYQPQHF. The CDR3 nucleotides read TGTGCCAGTTGGGACAGTTATCAGCCCCAGCATTTT. Together with reference TRBV19 and TRBJ1-5, the CDR3 gives the full variable domain: DGGITQSPKYLFRKEGQNVTLSCEQNLNHDAMYWYRQDPGQGLRLIYYSQIVNDFQKGDIAEGYSVSREKKESFPLTVTSAQKNPTAFYLCASWDSYQPQHFGDGTRLSIL.

This clonotype was picked up many times. V usage is TRBV7-3 and J usage is TRBJ2-7, with no clear D. V lost 2 bases to trimming and J lost 3 bases, with 8 bases between them. CDR3 length equals 13 residues. Germline-derived CDR1 and CDR2 are SGHTA and FQGTGA. The CDR3 protein is CASSLQKNYEQYF. The DNA for the CDR3 is TGTGCCAGCAGCTTACAAAAGAACTACGAGCAGTACTTC.

This clonotype has a count of ten or more. V and J are TRBV12-3 or TRBV12-4 and TRBJ1-5; the match to TRBD1 covers 7 bases. The J segment lost 5 bases and the V segment lost 6 bases, leaving 4 bases of the junction unmatched. CDR3 length equals 13 residues. This chain's CDR3 is CASRAGGYQPQHF. The CDR3 DNA reads TGTGCCAGCAGAGCAGGGGGGTATCAGCCCCAGCATTTT.

This clonotype was detected ten times or more. The CDR3, as DNA: TGTGCCAGCAGTGAACCCGGGACAGGGTCTCGGAAACTGTTTTTT. Translated, it gives CASSEPGTGSRKLFF. The rearrangement links TRBV2 to TRBJ1-4; 9 bases fit TRBD1. The germline gives CDR1 SNHLY, CDR2 FYNNEI. V shed 2 bases and J 11 bases; nucleotides not matched to a gene: 9. The CDR3 is 15 residues long.

This clonotype showed up many times. V usage is TRBV11-1 and J usage is TRBJ1-3; 7 bases agree with TRBD1. Germline loops: CDR1 SGHAT, CDR2 FQDESV (reference sequence). J lost 4 bases, V lost 4 bases, and 4 bases had no gene match. There are 14 residues in the CDR3. The CDR3, as DNA: TGTGCCAGCAGCTCACAGGGGAGCGGAAACACCATATATTTT. Amino acid sequence: CASSSQGSGNTIYF.

Many counts were recorded for this clonotype. The gene calls are TRBV11-2 and TRBJ2-5; 9 bases are shared with TRBD2. CDR3 size: 14 residues. After removal of 3 bases from V and 5 bases from J, the junction contained 4 bases not matched to a gene. Germline lookup yields CDR1 SGHAT and CDR2 FQNNGV. CDR3: CASSFGGRVETQYF. CDR3 DNA: TGTGCCAGCAGCTTCGGCGGGAGGGTCGAGACCCAGTACTTC.

J is TRBJ1-5 and V is TRBV28; D unresolved. CDR3 length equals 14 residues. Germline CDR1 and CDR2: MDHEN and SYDVKM. CDR3 in DNA: TGTGCAACAGTGACCACTATTCTAAATCAGCCCCAGCATTTT. This encodes CATVTTILNQPQHF. Combining the CDR3 with reference TRBV28 and TRBJ1-5 gives the whole variable domain DVKVTQSSRYLVKRTGEKVFLECVQDMDHENMFWYRQDPGLGLRLIYFSYDVKMKEKGDIPEGYSVSREKKERFSLILESASTNQTSMYLCATVTTILNQPQHFGDGTRLSIL.

This clonotype has just a few counts. The chain couples TRBV20-1 to TRBJ1-1; D uncertain. Trimming took 4 bases from V and 2 from J, leaving 5 bases between them. In germline, CDR1 is DFQATT, CDR2 SNEGSKA (reference sequence). This CDR3 has 11 residues. CDR3 sequence (DNA): TGCAGTGCTATCTACAACACTGAAGCTTTCTTT. It codes for CSAIYNTEAFF.

In its sample, this clonotype was seen many times. This CDR3 reads CASSYGLAGVDQETQYF. Written as DNA, the CDR3 is TGTGCCAGCAGTTACGGGCTAGCGGGAGTCGACCAAGAGACCCAGTACTTC. V usage is TRBV6-6 and J usage is TRBJ2-5, with 10 nucleotides matching TRBD2. With V trimmed by 2 bases and J by 0 bases, 6 bases remained unmatched. The CDR3 runs 17 residues. Per germline, CDR1 MNHNY and CDR2 SVGAGI (reference sequence).

The chain is built from TRBV28 and TRBJ2-1, with TRBD2 identical over 10 bases. The germline gives CDR1 MDHEN, CDR2 SYDVKM. CDR3 length equals 18 residues. V was clipped by 4 bases and J by 0 bases; unmatched bases: 9. CDR3 amino acids: CASSSIDSGRSSYNEQFF. CDR3 sequence (DNA): TGTGCCAGCAGTTCGATAGATAGCGGGAGGAGCTCCTACAATGAGCAGTTCTTC.

This clonotype was recorded many times. This chain uses TRBV11-2 with TRBJ2-1, with 7 positions matching TRBD1. Per the germline V gene, CDR1 is SGHAT and CDR2 is FQNNGV. Trimming took 0 bases from V and 8 from J; bases not matched to a gene: 10. CDR3 length equals 16 residues. The CDR3 spells CASSLEGRGRFDEQFF. DNA for the CDR3: TGTGCCAGCAGCTTAGAAGGAAGGGGGCGATTTGATGAGCAGTTCTTC.

The rearrangement links TRBV7-8 to TRBJ2-5, with a possible D match to TRBD1 (5 bases). V was pared by 5 bases and J by 3 bases, with 25 bases between. Per the germline V gene, CDR1 is SGHVS and CDR2 is FQNEAQ. The length of the CDR3 is 18 residues. The CDR3 loop is CASSPTITRIGVKETQYF. The CDR3 DNA sequence: TGTGCCAGCAGCCCCACAATTACCAGGATAGGGGTAAAAGAGACCCAGTACTTC.

This clonotype has a count of ten or more. The V call is TRBV28, the J call TRBJ2-7; perhaps TRBD1 as D (6 bases). The length of the CDR3 is 14 residues. Germline loops: CDR1 MDHEN, CDR2 SYDVKM. V lost 7 bases and J lost 1, with 14 bases in between. The CDR3 loop is CASTTGHGSYEQYF. In DNA form, the CDR3 reads TGTGCCAGCACTACAGGGCACGGGTCCTACGAGCAGTACTTC.

This clonotype appeared many times. The chain carries TRBV11-2 and TRBJ2-5, with 12 nucleotides matching TRBD1. The germline V gene has CDR1 SGHAT and CDR2 FQNNGV. The V segment lost 4 bases and the J segment 6 bases; nucleotides outside the gene matches: 9. This CDR3 comprises 16 residues. The CDR3 nucleotides are TGTGCCAGCAGCTCTGCTGGGGACAGGGGGCGAAAGACCCAGTACTTC. Amino acid sequence: CASSSAGDRGRKTQYF.

At least ten counts were recorded for this clonotype. The gene calls are TRBV6-2 or TRBV6-3 and TRBJ1-1, with D unresolved. The germline V and J ends were trimmed by 0 bases and 11 bases, with 16 bases remaining between them. The CDR3 length is 14 residues. Germline CDR1 and CDR2: MNHEY and SVGEGT. This chain's CDR3 is CASSYSLAGLGAFF. For the CDR3, the DNA is TGTGCCAGCAGTTACTCCTTGGCAGGTCTTGGGGCTTTCTTT.

The chain couples TRBV5-1 to TRBJ1-4; no reliable D call. Germline values: CDR1 SGHRS, CDR2 YFSETQ. Trimming removed 7 bases at V and 4 bases at J, with 11 bases between. The CDR3 sequence is 13 residues long. CDR3 sequence reads: CASSDGLNEKLFF. The CDR3 DNA follows: TGCGCCAGCTCGGATGGACTTAATGAAAAACTGTTTTTT.

The chain combines TRBV5-1 with TRBJ2-5; D is unclear. Germline assignment: CDR1 SGHRS and CDR2 YFSETQ. V dropped 4 bases and J dropped 1 base, with 17 bases sitting between them. This CDR3 region has 16 residues. The CDR3 region is CASSIRPLIGQETQYF. The CDR3 nucleotides are TGCGCCAGCAGCATAAGACCCCTAATCGGCCAAGAGACCCAGTACTTC.

This clonotype has a handful of counts. V and J are TRBV3-1 and TRBJ1-1; D is ambiguous. The CDR3 has 15 amino acids. Deletions cut 3 bases from V and 2 bases from J, with 13 bases between. Germline CDR1 LGHDT, CDR2 YNNKEL (reference sequence). The CDR3 region has the DNA TGTGCCAGCAGCCAGGCCGGCGGGATCAACACTGAAGCTTTCTTT. This encodes CASSQAGGINTEAFF.

The table lists this clonotype with many counts. The rearrangement links TRBV29-1 to TRBJ1-1; no definite D call. CDR1 is SQVTM and CDR2 is ANQGSEA in the germline V gene. V was cut by 5 bases and J by 1 base, with 8 bases left in between. CDR3 size: 12 residues. For the CDR3, the DNA is TGCAGCGTTTCACAGCCGAACACTGAAGCTTTCTTT. Translating it yields CSVSQPNTEAFF.

This clonotype was counted only a few times. The J gene is TRBJ2-1, the V gene TRBV7-8, with D possibly TRBD2 on 6 matching bases. Germline values: CDR1 SGHVS, CDR2 FQNEAQ. The germline V and J ends were trimmed by 8 bases and 2 bases, with 10 bases remaining between them. The CDR3 is made up of 13 amino acids. DNA of the CDR3: TGTGCCAGCGGGGACTTTACCTACAATGAGCAGTTCTTC. This sequence encodes CASGDFTYNEQFF.

This clonotype was seen repeatedly, ten times or more. J is TRBJ2-1 and V is TRBV3-1, with a weak D call TRBD2 (5 bases). V was pared by 5 bases and J by 7 bases, with 12 bases between. The CDR3 totals 13 residues. CDR1 and CDR2 (germline): LGHDT, YNNKEL (reference sequence). DNA for the CDR3: TGTGCCAGCAGCGCCTCCCGAGGGAATGAGCAGTTCTTC. Its protein is CASSASRGNEQFF.

The sample holds a few counts of this clonotype. The gene calls are TRBV19 and TRBJ2-7; no reliable D call. V lost 5 bases and J 2 bases, leaving 10 bases between the germline ends. The CDR3 totals 13 residues. CDR1 and CDR2 from the germline V gene are LNHDA and SQIVND (reference sequence). CDR3 nucleotides: TGTGCCAGTAGTTCAGAAAGCACCTACGAGCAGTACTTC. Its protein is CASSSESTYEQYF. Drawing the rest from reference TRBV19 and TRBJ2-7, the complete variable domain is DGGITQSPKYLFRKEGQNVTLSCEQNLNHDAMYWYRQDPGQGLRLIYYSQIVNDFQKGDIAEGYSVSREKKESFPLTVTSAQKNPTAFYLCASSSESTYEQYFGPGTRLTVT.

This clonotype was counted a few times. As DNA, the CDR3 is TGTGCCAGCAGTTACTCAGGCACTAGCGGGGACTACGAGCAGTACTTC. This encodes CASSYSGTSGDYEQYF. The genes are TRBV6-5 and TRBJ2-7; the match to TRBD2 covers 10 bases. Trimming cost V 0 bases and J 3 bases; bases outside gene matches: 5. The CDR3 has 16 residues. The germline V gene encodes CDR1 MNHEY and CDR2 SVGAGI.

This clonotype was detected ten times or more. The DNA of the CDR3 is TGCGCCAGCTGCTCAAACCCGGGACAGCGGAACACTGAAGCTTTCTTT. Its translation: CASCSNPGQRNTEAFF. V is TRBV5-1 and J is TRBJ1-1, with 7 bases that match TRBD1. This CDR3 has 16 amino acids. V was pared by 7 bases and J by 1 base, with 13 bases of the junction left unmatched. The germline V gene has CDR1 SGHRS and CDR2 YFSETQ.

This clonotype was picked up many times. J is TRBJ2-2 and V is TRBV28; D is uncertain. The CDR3 consists of 15 residues. V was pared by 10 bases and J by 0 bases, with 15 bases between. Germline lookup yields CDR1 MDHEN and CDR2 SYDVKM. CDR3 residues: CATVSLQANTGELFF. The CDR3 nucleotides read TGTGCCACCGTCTCTCTGCAGGCGAACACCGGGGAGCTGTTTTTT.

The table lists this clonotype with a few counts. This chain links TRBV28 with TRBJ1-4, with D possibly being TRBD1 (6 bases). Trimming shortened V by 3 bases and J by 2 bases, and 16 bases separated the two germline ends. The CDR3 has 17 amino acids. CDR1 is MDHEN, CDR2 SYDVKM, per germline. The CDR3 region has the DNA TGTGCCAGCAGTTTCCAGGGGACGGATGTGACTAATGAAAAACTGTTTTTT. Amino acid sequence: CASSFQGTDVTNEKLFF.

This clonotype came up many times. The chain is built from TRBV27 and TRBJ2-1; D gene uncertain. Trimming took 3 bases from V and 4 from J, leaving 13 bases between them. This CDR3 has 15 amino acids. Germline CDR1 is MNHEY and CDR2 is SMNVEV (reference sequence). CDR3 sequence reads: CASSFRGPIYNEQFF. Written as DNA, the CDR3 is TGTGCCAGCAGTTTCAGAGGTCCGATATACAATGAGCAGTTCTTC.

V and J are TRBV19 and TRBJ2-7, with TRBD1 identical over 10 bases. CDR3 length: 14 amino acids. V lost 7 bases to trimming and J lost 5 bases; unmatched junction nucleotides: 8. Germline V gives CDR1 LNHDA, CDR2 SQIVND (reference sequence). The CDR3 DNA reads as TGTGCCAGTACCGATGGAGGGACAGGGGACGAGCAGTACTTC. Protein product: CASTDGGTGDEQYF.

This clonotype was observed at least ten times. This sequence joins TRBV2 and TRBJ2-7; perhaps TRBD2 as D (6 bases). Germline V CDR1 and CDR2: SNHLY, FYNNEI. The germline V and J ends were trimmed by 7 bases and 0 bases, with 13 bases remaining between them. This CDR3 is 14 amino acids long. DNA for the CDR3: TGTGCCAGCAAAAAGTCCGGGAGCTCCTACGAGCAGTACTTC. Its protein is CASKKSGSSYEQYF.